This TCR beta chain comes out of a study of T cell changes during pregnancy in multiple sclerosis. V lost 1 base to trimming and J lost 1 base, with 11 bases between them. The germline gives CDR1 LGHNA, CDR2 YNFKEQ. This CDR3 comprises 15 residues. Data came from immunoSEQ multiplex PCR; TCRdb stores just in-frame clones and leaves some out. The profile covers approximately 70,000 clones, with around 90% appearing a single time and roughly 1.2% taken by the ten largest. The sequenced sample was peripheral blood, obtained in the third trimester of pregnancy. This sequence joins TRBV4-2 and TRBJ2-7; D is uncertain. This clonotype was obtained from a female donor with multiple sclerosis, enrolled in a pregnancy study. CDR3 bases: TGTGCCAGCAGCCAAGGTCCGGGTCTTTCCTACGAGCAGTACTTC. Protein sequence: CASSQGPGLSYEQYF.